This T cell receptor beta chain was found in a study of neurological immune-mediated disorders. The V segment lost 4 bases and the J segment 4 bases; nucleotides outside the gene matches: 7. The germline CDR1 and CDR2 sequences are DFQATT and SNEGSKA (reference sequence). CDR3 length: 14 residues. General study findings and limits: Private repertoires in all groups were suggested by the absence of shared CDR3 amino acid sequences among expanded clones across subjects. A possible signature appeared as one related-CDR3 cluster, in which phylogenetic grouping placed the repertoires of 18 of 34 multiple sclerosis patients.

This clonotype has ten or more counts. What it binds is not known. One entry per CDR3 protein results from TCRdb running MiXCR on the 5' RACE reads. Counted here are over 35,000 distinct CDR3 sequences, 4% to 5.5% occurring once; the ten biggest clones make up around 5%. The receptor was derived from a woman aged 55-75 years with multiple sclerosis. The material sequenced was PBMCs. The chain employs TRBV20-1 and TRBJ2-5; 9 nucleotides agree with TRBD1. This chain's CDR3 is CSAKQGASGETQYF. The CDR3 bases are TGCAGTGCTAAACAGGGGGCATCTGGAGAGACCCAGTACTTC.